Included here is one T cell receptor (beta chain) sequence, with context. No antigen is known for it. The authors loaded around 200 ng DNA, roughly 27,000 T cell genomes, into sorted-subset replicate PCRs. Clones were sequenced by immunoSEQ multiplex PCR, and TCRdb holds only the in-frame ones, with some missing. The data hold 1.5 million to 1.9 million clones, with approximately 98% observed a single time. V lost 1 base and J 5 bases, leaving 21 bases between the germline ends. CDR3 size: 18 residues. Germline lookup yields CDR1 SGHNT and CDR2 YYREEE (reference sequence). This sample was taken from a study of shared clonotypes between healthy human individuals. About the research overall: Each donor's CD4 naive and CD4 memory cells filled three plates apiece, CD8 naive two, and CD8 memory one. Study-wide results and limits: Clonotype sharing among donors was expected to depend on sequencing depth. Non-shared clonotypes were found to have lower generation probabilities than the clonotypes that were shared by all four of the sorted-subset donors.

Sample: naive CD4+ T cells sorted from blood. Subset of the sample: CD45RA+ positively selected. This sequence was found in a young man in good health. The V call is TRBV5-4, the J call TRBJ1-4, with D possibly being TRBD1 (5 bases). Written as DNA, the CDR3 is TGTGCCAGCAGCTTGAATGGTTTGGGGACGGGGGACAATGAAAAACTGTTTTTT. It encodes CASSLNGLGTGDNEKLFF. Full variable domain (missing parts from reference TRBV5-4 and TRBJ1-4): ETGVTQSPTHLIKTRGQQVTLRCSSQSGHNTVSWYQQALGQGPQFIFQYYREEENGRGNFPPRFSGLQFPNYSSELNVNALELDDSALYLCASSLNGLGTGDNEKLFFGSGTQLSVL.